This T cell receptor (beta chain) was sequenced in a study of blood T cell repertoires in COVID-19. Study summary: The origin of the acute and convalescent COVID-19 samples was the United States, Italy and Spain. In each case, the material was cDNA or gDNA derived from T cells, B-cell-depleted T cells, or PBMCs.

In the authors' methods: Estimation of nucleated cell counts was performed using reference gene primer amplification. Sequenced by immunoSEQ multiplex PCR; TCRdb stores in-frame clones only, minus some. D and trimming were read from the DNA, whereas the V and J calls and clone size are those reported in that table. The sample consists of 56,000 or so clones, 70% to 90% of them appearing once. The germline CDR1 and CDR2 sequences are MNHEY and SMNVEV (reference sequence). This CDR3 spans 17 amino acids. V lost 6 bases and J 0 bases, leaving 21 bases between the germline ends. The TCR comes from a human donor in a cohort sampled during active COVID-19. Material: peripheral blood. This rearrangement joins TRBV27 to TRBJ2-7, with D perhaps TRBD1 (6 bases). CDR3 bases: TGTGCCAGCAGCCCGGTGGGGGTAGGGACACACTCCTACGAGCAGTACTTC. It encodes CASSPVGVGTHSYEQYF.